This T cell receptor beta chain is from a study of T-cell memory formation after mild COVID-19. The TCR alpha and TCR beta cDNA libraries, bearing sample barcodes and UMIs, were generated by 5'RACE using constant-segment primers. MiXCR, applied by TCRdb to the 5' RACE reads, yields one record per CDR3 protein. The repertoire has some 130,000 distinct CDR3 sequences, roughly 15% of them found once; the top ten carry roughly 14%. This clonotype was observed a handful of times. Its antigen is as yet unknown. Regarding the study as a whole: Detection of some responders pre-infection suggested pre-existing cross-reactive memory T cells participated.

The TCR comes from an adult woman who had mild COVID-19 (a few samples of this study predate the infection). Cell type and time point are not known. The sequenced sample consisted of PBMCs or a T cell subset sorted from them (not recorded which).

The CDR3 DNA follows: TGTGCCACCAGCAAGTCGACGGCGGGAGTAGGTACTGAGCAGTTCTTC. Its translation: CATSKSTAGVGTEQFF. This chain uses TRBV15 with TRBJ2-1; 7 positions agree with TRBD2. CDR1 LNHNV and CDR2 YYDKDF come from the germline V gene (reference sequence). V lost 4 bases and J lost 9; bases outside the gene matches: 15. The CDR3 length is 16 residues.